The 32 T cell receptor beta chains below were found in one sample sequenced in a study of blood T cells in healthy people across ages. Primed by a sample-barcoded 5' primer and a J-beta primer mix, a second PCR proceeded for about 7 to 11 cycles. One entry per CDR3 protein results from TCRdb running MiXCR on the 5' RACE reads. The repertoire holds 650,000 to 700,000 distinct CDR3 sequences, with about 50% as singletons. The sequencing sample was made of blood. These TCRs come from a woman older than 75 in good health.

This clonotype was observed many times. This rearrangement joins TRBV5-1 to TRBJ2-1; no firm D call. There are 14 residues in the CDR3. Trimming shortened V by 4 bases and J by 6 bases, and 14 bases separated the two germline ends. Germline V CDR1 and CDR2: SGHRS, YFSETQ. In nucleotides, the CDR3 is TGCGCCAGCAGCGACCCTAGTTCTAGCAATGAGCAGTTCTTC. This encodes CASSDPSSSNEQFF.

The V and J genes are TRBV5-1 and TRBJ2-6; a possible D gene is TRBD2 (5 bases). The length of the CDR3 is 15 residues. Germline V CDR1 and CDR2: SGHRS, YFSETQ. The V gene lost 4 bases and the J gene lost 1 base, with 9 bases spanning the gap. The CDR3 DNA follows: TGCGCCAGCAGCCCGAGGGTGTCTGGGGCCAACGTCCTGACTTTC. Translating it yields CASSPRVSGANVLTF.

This clonotype was seen repeatedly, ten times or more. V is TRBV9 and J is TRBJ2-1; TRBD2 matches at 13 bases. The CDR3 is 16 residues long. The ends lost 2 bases at V and 6 bases at J; junction bases unmatched: 5. The germline gives CDR1 SGDLS, CDR2 YYNGEE. This CDR3 is CASSVSGLAGANEQFF. For the CDR3, the DNA is TGTGCCAGCAGCGTTTCAGGACTAGCGGGAGCCAATGAGCAGTTCTTC. Full variable domain (rest looked up from reference TRBV9 and TRBJ2-1): DSGVTQTPKHLITATGQRVTLRCSPRSGDLSVYWYQQSLDQGLQFLIQYYNGEERAKGNILERFSAQQFPDLHSELNLSSLELGDSALYFCASSVSGLAGANEQFFGPGTRLTVL.

As regards this clonotype: The germline gene is not matched at one end of the junction; a read error may be the cause. V is TRBV6-2 or TRBV6-3 and J is TRBJ2-5; D is tentatively TRBD1 or TRBD2 (5 bases each). Germline CDR1 MNHEY, CDR2 SVGEGT. CDR3 length equals 12 residues. The CDR3 is CVSSHRGEAQYF. The DNA of the CDR3 is TGTGTCAGCAGCCACCGAGGGGAAGCCCAGTACTTC.

This chain connects TRBV7-9 to TRBJ1-1, with D hard to call. Per germline, CDR1 SEHNR and CDR2 FQNEAQ (reference sequence). The V and J ends lost 1 base and 1 base respectively, with 13 bases between them. CDR3 length: 16 amino acids. The CDR3, as DNA: TGTGCCAGCAGCTTAGATCCCTCCGGACGGAACACTGAAGCTTTCTTT. It translates to CASSLDPSGRNTEAFF.

The rearrangement links TRBV24-1 to TRBJ2-5; D is tentatively TRBD1 or TRBD2 (6 bases each). Germline lookup yields CDR1 KGHDR and CDR2 SFDVKD. The CDR3 covers 14 residues. Deletions cut 4 bases from V and 4 bases from J, with 12 bases between. CDR3 protein: CATSEGGGVETQYF. The CDR3 nucleotides are TGTGCCACCAGTGAAGGAGGGGGTGTAGAGACCCAGTACTTC.

This clonotype was picked up many times. The chain is built from TRBV20-1 and TRBJ2-1; 8 positions agree with TRBD2. The CDR3 contains 13 residues. Trimming removed 6 bases from V and 4 bases from J; junction bases left unmatched: 5. Germline values: CDR1 DFQATT, CDR2 SNEGSKA (reference sequence). Written as DNA, the CDR3 is TGCAGTGCACAACTAGCGGAGTACAATGAGCAGTTCTTC. Protein product: CSAQLAEYNEQFF.

This clonotype was picked up one time. A much larger clone is a single base away; this may be a read error. The V gene is TRBV27, the J gene TRBJ2-5; D gene unclear. In germline, CDR1 is MNHEY, CDR2 SMNVEV (reference sequence). V was shortened by 8 bases and J by 2 bases, with 12 bases between the two germline ends. The length of the CDR3 is 13 residues. This CDR3 is CASPKQNQETQYF. The CDR3, as DNA: TGTGCCAGCCCCAAACAGAATCAAGAGACCCAGTACTTC.

This clonotype came up many times. The chain employs TRBV6-5 and TRBJ2-3; D gene unclear. Trimming cost V 7 bases and J 7 bases, with 12 bases left between them. The germline V gene has CDR1 MNHEY and CDR2 SVGAGI. The CDR3 has 12 residues. The CDR3, as DNA: TGTGCCAGCACCGACGAGAGGCATACGCAGTATTTT. The encoded protein is CASTDERHTQYF.

Ten or more counts support this clonotype. The V gene is TRBV12-3 or TRBV12-4, the J gene TRBJ2-5; D not certain. V lost 2 bases, J lost 2 bases, and 9 bases lay in between. The CDR3 contains 14 residues. The CDR3 loop reads CASSLRRLQETQYF. The CDR3 DNA reads TGTGCCAGCAGTTTAAGGCGGCTACAAGAGACCCAGTACTTC.

The rearrangement joins TRBV11-2 to TRBJ2-3, with 13 bases fitting TRBD2. CDR1 and CDR2 from the germline V gene are SGHAT and FQNNGV. CDR3 length: 16 residues. V shed 5 bases and J 5 bases; nucleotides not matched to a gene: 7. CDR3 DNA sequence: TGTGCCAGCAGCCGTGGACTAGCGGGAGAGGTAGATACGCAGTATTTT. It yields the protein CASSRGLAGEVDTQYF. Together with reference TRBV11-2 and TRBJ2-3, the CDR3 gives the full variable domain: EAGVAQSPRYKIIEKRQSVAFWCNPISGHATLYWYQQILGQGPKLLIQFQNNGVVDDSQLPKDRFSAERLKGVDSTLKIQPAKLEDSAVYLCASSRGLAGEVDTQYFGPGTRLTVL.

This clonotype has only a few counts. The chain has TRBV9 and TRBJ1-4, with unresolved D. This CDR3 comprises 15 residues. Germline CDR1 and CDR2: SGDLS and YYNGEE. Trimming cost V 4 bases and J 7 bases, with 17 bases left between them. CDR3 protein: CASSLRARGSEKLFF. In DNA form, the CDR3 reads TGTGCCAGCAGCCTTAGGGCCCGAGGATCTGAAAAACTGTTTTTT.

V usage is TRBV11-2 and J usage is TRBJ2-3, with D tentatively TRBD2 (7 bases). The V gene lost 0 bases and the J gene lost 0 bases, with 13 bases spanning the gap. Germline V gene data show CDR1 as SGHAT and CDR2 as FQNNGV. There are 17 residues in the CDR3. The CDR3 nucleotides are TGTGCCAGCAGCTTAGATCCCCGGGGGGCCAGCACAGATACGCAGTATTTT. Its protein is CASSLDPRGASTDTQYF. Together with reference TRBV11-2 and TRBJ2-3, the CDR3 gives the full variable domain: EAGVAQSPRYKIIEKRQSVAFWCNPISGHATLYWYQQILGQGPKLLIQFQNNGVVDDSQLPKDRFSAERLKGVDSTLKIQPAKLEDSAVYLCASSLDPRGASTDTQYFGPGTRLTVL.

Remarks on this clonotype: It may be a read error: a sequence one base away is much more abundant. V usage is TRBV20-1 and J usage is TRBJ2-3; D not certain. This CDR3 is 13 amino acids long. Germline CDR1 is DFQATT and CDR2 is SNEGSKA (reference sequence). CDR3 amino acids: CRAAADSTDTQYF. For the CDR3, the DNA is TGCCGTGCTGCCGCAGATAGCACAGATACGCAGTATTTT.

This clonotype has only a few counts. The rearrangement uses TRBV27 and TRBJ2-1, with D perhaps matching TRBD1 (6 bases). V was trimmed by 2 bases and J by 5 bases, leaving 10 bases between them. From germline, CDR1 is MNHEY and CDR2 SMNVEV (reference sequence). The CDR3 is 14 residues long. CDR3 sequence: CASSLGGPHNEQFF. The CDR3 DNA is TGTGCCAGCAGTTTAGGGGGCCCCCACAATGAGCAGTTCTTC.

The J gene is TRBJ2-5, the V gene TRBV11-2; D perhaps matches TRBD1 (6 bases). The CDR3 loop spans 15 amino acids. V was clipped by 1 base and J by 5 bases, with 14 bases between them. Per germline, CDR1 SGHAT and CDR2 FQNNGV. CDR3 in amino acids: CASSLVGSTGETQYF. The CDR3 coding sequence is TGTGCCAGCAGCTTAGTCGGCAGCACAGGGGAGACCCAGTACTTC.

The chain combines TRBV9 with TRBJ2-4; a possible D gene is TRBD2 (5 bases). Germline CDR1 and CDR2: SGDLS and YYNGEE. The V end lost 0 bases, the J end lost 13 bases, and 17 bases lay between the germline ends. This CDR3 is 14 amino acids long. The CDR3 loop is CASSVEPGIAKQYF. Here the CDR3 DNA reads TGTGCCAGCAGCGTAGAACCGGGGATCGCGAAGCAGTACTTC.

Turning to this clonotype: This could be a read error, since a much larger clone is one nucleotide away. The chain carries TRBV14 and TRBJ2-1; no clear D. The V gene's germline CDR1 is SGHDN and CDR2 FVKESK. The CDR3 covers 16 residues. The CDR3 DNA reads TGTGCCAGCAACCAATATAGAAGCGTTTCGTACAATGAGCAGTTCTTC. This sequence encodes CASNQYRSVSYNEQFF.

This chain links TRBV21-1 with TRBJ2-7; TRBD1 is the table's D call, not checked against the DNA. TRBV21-1 is noted as a pseudogene. The CDR3 is 16 residues long. The CDR3 sequence is CASSQGGQGWTYEQYF. CDR3 DNA: TGTGCCAGCAGCCAGGGCGGACAGGGGTGGACCTACGAGCAGTACTTC.

In nucleotides, the CDR3 is TGTGCCAGCAGCATCGGGACTACCTACGATGAGCAGTACTTC. This codes for CASSIGTTYDEQYF. The chain employs TRBV6-6 and TRBJ2-1; 7 nucleotides line up with TRBD2. The end of the DNA fits TRBJ2-7 better, so the J call may be wrong. CDR1 is MNHNY and CDR2 is SVGAGI in the germline V gene (reference sequence). CDR3 length: 14 amino acids.

At least ten counts were recorded for this clonotype. The rearrangement links TRBV7-9 to TRBJ2-3; D is undetermined. The V end was cut by 5 bases, the J end by 0 bases, with 15 bases between. CDR1 is SEHNR, CDR2 FQNEAQ, per germline (reference sequence). The CDR3 is 16 residues long. CDR3 protein: CASSRSLGGSTDTQYF. CDR3 nucleotide sequence: TGTGCCAGCAGCCGGAGTTTAGGCGGTAGCACAGATACGCAGTATTTT.

This clonotype was seen a handful of times. A read error may account for a junction end that differs from germline. The gene calls are TRBV27 and TRBJ2-7, with D possibly called TRBD1 or TRBD2 (5 bases each). The CDR3 totals 16 residues. CDR1 and CDR2 (germline): MNHEY, SMNVEV (reference sequence). The CDR3 loop reads CTSSPSWGRTIYEQYF. CDR3 bases: TGTACCAGCAGCCCCTCTTGGGGACGGACGATATACGAGCAGTACTTC.

In its sample, this clonotype was seen many times. The chain combines TRBV6-6 with TRBJ2-4; TRBD1 matches 8 bases. CDR3 length equals 15 residues. V was clipped by 2 bases and J by 3 bases; unmatched bases: 3. Germline CDR1 is MNHNY and CDR2 is SVGAGI (reference sequence). CDR3 sequence reads: CASSYPTGDKNIQYF. CDR3 coding DNA: TGTGCCAGCAGTTACCCGACAGGGGACAAAAACATTCAGTACTTC.

The gene calls are TRBV20-1 and TRBJ2-7; tentatively, D is TRBD2 (6 bases). The tail of the sequence fits TRBJ2-5 better, so the J call may be wrong. The CDR3 contains 15 residues. CDR1 and CDR2 from the germline V gene are DFQATT and SNEGSKA (reference sequence). The CDR3 region is CSARSLAQNQETQYF. The CDR3 bases are TGCAGTGCAAGATCGCTAGCGCAGAACCAAGAGACCCAGTACTTC.

Worth noting for this clonotype: At one of its ends the junction is not consistent with the germline gene, which may arise from a read error. The rearrangement joins TRBV5-6 to TRBJ2-3, with TRBD1 as a possible D gene (5 bases). The CDR3 covers 13 residues. Looked up from germline, CDR1 is SGHDT and CDR2 is YYEEEE. The CDR3 loop reads CASSLVSTGTQYF. The CDR3 nucleotides are TGTGCCAGCAGCTTGGTTAGCACAGGTACGCAGTATTTT.

The V call is TRBV2, the J call TRBJ2-5; D is possibly TRBD1 (6 bases). The germline gives CDR1 SNHLY, CDR2 FYNNEI. V lost 3 bases to trimming and J lost 11 bases, with 10 bases between them. The CDR3 is made up of 11 amino acids. The CDR3, as DNA: TGTGCCAGCAGTGAGGGGGCCAGGCAGTACTTC. Translation gives CASSEGARQYF.

As regards this clonotype: A much larger clone is a single base away; this may be a read error. This chain links TRBV18 with TRBJ2-7; D gene ambiguous. The CDR3 runs to 12 residues. Trimming removed 3 bases from V and 7 bases from J, with 10 bases in between. CDR1 is KGHSH and CDR2 is LQKENI in the germline V gene. CDR3 nucleotide sequence: TGTGCCAGCTCACCGAAGGATAATGAGCAGTACTTC. As protein: CASSPKDNEQYF.

This clonotype was recorded many times. The chain links TRBV7-2 to TRBJ1-2; D is perhaps TRBD1 (5 bases). Germline assignment: CDR1 SGHTA and CDR2 FQGNSA. CDR3 length: 14 residues. Trimming stripped 5 bases from V and 2 bases from J, with 12 bases between. Here the CDR3 DNA reads TGTGCCAGCAGCGCGGGACGTCGGAACTATGGCTACACCTTC. Its translation is CASSAGRRNYGYTF.

The chain links TRBV9 to TRBJ2-3; D ambiguous. The V gene's germline CDR1 is SGDLS and CDR2 YYNGEE. Deletions cut 0 bases from V and 2 bases from J, with 10 bases between. The CDR3 covers 15 residues. The CDR3 protein is CASSVGAPYTDTQYF. CDR3 DNA sequence: TGTGCCAGCAGCGTAGGAGCTCCCTACACAGATACGCAGTATTTT.

The chain carries TRBV5-1 and TRBJ2-4, with D perhaps TRBD2 (6 bases). The assigned J gene may be wrong: the sequence end matches TRBJ2-7 better. Germline CDR1 reads SGHRS; CDR2 reads YFSETQ. The CDR3 is 15 amino acids. CDR3: CASSLDASVYYEQYF. The DNA for the CDR3 is TGCGCCAGCAGCTTGGATGCTAGCGTCTACTACGAGCAGTACTTC.

This clonotype was counted a few times. This could be a read error, since a much larger clone is one nucleotide away. J is TRBJ2-3 and V is TRBV11-3; 8 bases fit TRBD2. Germline V gene data show CDR1 as SGHNT and CDR2 as YENEEA. CDR3 length: 14 amino acids. The CDR3 is CAISLVSGADTQYF. The DNA for the CDR3 is TGTGCCATCAGCTTAGTTAGCGGGGCAGATACGCAGTATTTT.

The chain recombines TRBV29-1 with TRBJ2-5; the D is unclear. CDR1 and CDR2 (germline): SQVTM, ANQGSEA. V lost 7 bases, J lost 2 bases, and 8 bases lay in between. The CDR3 sequence is 11 residues long. DNA of the CDR3: TGCAGCGGATACGTGCAAGAGACCCAGTACTTC. Its protein product is CSGYVQETQYF.